These 2 T cell receptor beta chains came from one sample sequenced in a study of sequential checkpoint blockade in melanoma. Sequencing used immunoSEQ multiplex PCR; TCRdb keeps in-frame clones, though not all of them. The table lists tens of thousands of clones, roughly 81% of them singletons. This sample's treatment: randomized to nivolumab then ipilimumab (arm A) or the reverse (arm B). Sequences were derived from CD8+ T cells sorted from blood (inferred from file names), sampled from a patient given nivolumab and ipilimumab in sequence. These receptors came from a human donor with melanoma.

The chain employs TRBV7-3 and TRBJ2-1; TRBD2 matches at 10 bases. Germline V gene lookup returns CDR1 SGHTA and CDR2 FQGTGA. This CDR3 comprises 16 residues. The ends lost 5 bases at V and 5 bases at J; junction bases unmatched: 9. The CDR3 protein is CASSDLAGDPNNEQFF. Written as DNA, the CDR3 is TGTGCCAGCAGCGACCTAGCGGGAGACCCAAACAATGAGCAGTTCTTC.

This clone was counted a few times. V and J are TRBV21-1 and TRBJ2-3; whether TRBD1, the table's D call, matches the DNA was not checked. TRBV21-1 is listed as a pseudogene. CDR3 size: 14 residues. For the CDR3, the DNA is TGTGCCAGCAGCAAAGGACAGGCCACAGATACGCAGTATTTT. It encodes CASSKGQATDTQYF.